The rows below give T cell receptor beta chains drawn from one sample of a study of identifying expanded T cells in peripheral blood. TCRdb's copy holds only in-frame clones and misses some; the assay was immunoSEQ multiplex PCR. Of 65,000 to 95,000 clones listed, about 90% are singletons. Sequencing was performed on blood. Source of these receptors: a person aged 18 to 75 in good health. Each CDR3 is given with its conserved first and last residue. The order of the fields is J gene, clone size, D gene, V gene, CDR3 protein, CDR3 DNA. The D gene is left open where the match is weak. The size of a clone is reported for some rows only, either as once, few or many, or as a class for expanded clones.

>TRBJ2-1|-|-|TRBV5-1
CASSFGHVSSYNEQFF
TGCGCCAGCAGCTTTGGACACGTGAGCTCCTACAATGAGCAGTTCTTC
>TRBJ1-2|-|-|TRBV27
CASSFRETYGYTF
TGTGCCAGCAGTTTCAGGGAAACCTATGGCTACACCTTC
>TRBJ1-4|few|TRBD1|TRBV6-5
CASRRTGGGPGLFF
TGTGCCAGCAGAAGGACAGGGGGCGGCCCAGGGCTGTTTTTT
>TRBJ1-3|-|-|TRBV11-3
CASSSRRTAGNTIYF
TGTGCCAGCAGCTCAAGGAGGACCGCCGGAAACACCATATATTTT
>TRBJ2-2|-|-|TRBV7-2
CASSLLSSAGELFF
TGTGCCAGCAGCCTACTTTCTAGCGCCGGGGAGCTGTTTTTT
>TRBJ2-1|-|TRBD1|TRBV6-4
CASSNFGAGTGGYNEQFF
TGTGCCAGCAGTAACTTTGGGGCCGGGACAGGGGGCTACAATGAGCAGTTCTTC
>TRBJ1-6|few|-|TRBV7-9
CASSSSGSPLHF
TGTGCCAGCAGCTCGTCCGGGTCACCCCTCCACTTT
>TRBJ1-1|-|-|TRBV5-1
CASSLGAANTEAFF
TGCGCCAGCAGCTTGGGGGCAGCGAACACTGAAGCTTTCTTT
>TRBJ1-2|-|-|TRBV15
CATSWTDYGYTF
TGTGCCACCAGCTGGACGGATTATGGCTACACCTTC
>TRBJ1-5|-|-|TRBV7-6
CASSLVADSPQPQHF
TGTGCCAGCAGCTTAGTAGCTGACTCTCCTCAGCCCCAGCATTTT
>TRBJ1-1|-|-|TRBV19
CATGQRRAVF
TGTGCCACCGGACAGCGGCGAGCGGTCTTT
>TRBJ1-3|-|-|TRBV6-6
CASSRPQATKGNTIYF
TGTGCCAGCAGTAGACCGCAGGCAACAAAAGGAAACACCATATATTTT
>TRBJ1-4|-|-|TRBV12-5
CASGFGSGGLEKLFF
TGTGCTAGTGGTTTCGGGTCCGGGGGTCTGGAAAAACTGTTTTTT
>TRBJ1-6|-|-|TRBV10-2
CASSPPGANSPLHF
TGCGCCAGCAGCCCGCCGGGGGCAAATTCACCCCTCCACTTT